This entry lists 18 T cell receptor beta chains sequenced from one sample in a study of cytomegalovirus exposure and HLA in healthy donors. PCR was performed using 60 Vbeta and 13 Jbeta primers. Clones were read by immunoSEQ multiplex PCR, and TCRdb kept only the in-frame ones, dropping some. This sample has approximately 100,000 clones, with about 84% found just once. What was sequenced was PBMCs. These receptor sequences come from a man aged 18 to 30 in good health and CMV-seronegative.

A single count supports this clone. CDR3 sequence (DNA): TGTGCCAGCTCAGGGGTGTTGGAGTCAGGGGTCGAGCAGTACTTC. Translated, it gives CASSGVLESGVEQYF. This chain connects TRBV18 to TRBJ2-7; the D gene is possibly TRBD1 (6 bases). The CDR3 is made up of 15 amino acids. Germline CDR1 reads KGHSH; CDR2 reads LQKENI. V lost 5 bases and J lost 6, with 20 bases in between.

The V call is TRBV2, the J call TRBJ2-1; TRBD2 matches 11 bases. Germline trimming cut 4 bases from V and 7 bases from J; bases unmatched to any gene: 3. The CDR3 sequence is 14 residues long. CDR1 and CDR2 (germline): SNHLY, FYNNEI. This chain's CDR3 is CASSVTSGVNEQFF. CDR3 in DNA: TGTGCCAGCAGTGTGACTAGCGGGGTAAATGAGCAGTTCTTC.

The genes are TRBV5-4 and TRBJ2-1; tentatively, D is TRBD2 (6 bases). Germline-derived CDR1 and CDR2 are SGHNT and YYREEE (reference sequence). The CDR3 sequence is 16 residues long. The V gene lost 1 base and the J gene lost 7 bases, with 18 bases spanning the gap. For the CDR3, the DNA is TGTGCCAGCAGCTTGAAACAGGTAGCGGTTGCGAATGAGCAGTTCTTC. It translates to CASSLKQVAVANEQFF.

The CDR3 sequence: CASSFEAGTEAFF. The CDR3 region has the DNA TGCGCCAGCAGCTTCGAAGCCGGCACTGAAGCTTTCTTT. The chain has TRBV5-1 and TRBJ1-1; D remains unclear. The germline V and J ends were trimmed by 2 bases and 4 bases, with 9 bases remaining between them. Germline lookup yields CDR1 SGHRS and CDR2 YFSETQ. The CDR3 spans 13 residues.

The chain has TRBV7-6 and TRBJ2-6; TRBD1 matches at 10 bases. The CDR3 covers 19 residues. Germline CDR1 is SGHVS and CDR2 is FNYEAQ. V shed 5 bases, J shed 1 base, and the junction held 11 bases outside the gene matches. DNA of the CDR3: TGTGCCAGCAGCCCACGGACAGGGGGAACGATTTCTGGGGCCAACGTCCTGACTTTC. Translating it yields CASSPRTGGTISGANVLTF.

V gene TRBV13 combines with J gene TRBJ1-1, with 8 bases that match TRBD1. J was trimmed by 2 bases and V by 5 bases; bases with no gene match: 7. The CDR3 length is 15 residues. Germline V CDR1 and CDR2: PRHDT, FYEKMQ (reference sequence). In nucleotides, the CDR3 is TGTGCCAGCAGCCCGCGGACAGGGCTTAACACTGAAGCTTTCTTT. This gives the protein CASSPRTGLNTEAFF.

V is TRBV15 and J is TRBJ1-1, with TRBD1 as a possible D gene (5 bases). The CDR3 covers 15 residues. From germline, CDR1 is LNHNV and CDR2 YYDKDF (reference sequence). Trimming removed 0 bases from V and 2 bases from J, with 10 bases in between. The DNA for the CDR3 is TGTGCCACCAGCAGAGATCGGGGACTAAACACTGAAGCTTTCTTT. This gives the protein CATSRDRGLNTEAFF.

The chain carries TRBV5-4 and TRBJ1-2; 7 bases map to TRBD1. Per germline, CDR1 SGHNT and CDR2 YYREEE (reference sequence). This CDR3 is built from 15 residues. V dropped 4 bases and J dropped 6; count of bases not matched to a gene: 12. CDR3 loop: CASSLNPQGDHGYTF. Written as DNA, the CDR3 is TGTGCCAGCAGCCTCAACCCCCAGGGGGACCATGGCTACACCTTC.

The genes are TRBV7-9 and TRBJ2-1; possible D gene TRBD2, 5 bases. Germline lookup yields CDR1 SEHNR and CDR2 FQNEAQ (reference sequence). V was shortened by 1 base and J by 1 base, with 8 bases between the two germline ends. This CDR3 is 15 amino acids long. The CDR3 coding sequence is TGTGCCAGCAGCTTAGAAGAGGGTTCCTACAATGAGCAGTTCTTC. As protein: CASSLEEGSYNEQFF.

Concerning this clone itself: One end of the junction does not line up with germline, which may come from a read error. Additional DNA sequences in this sample encode the identical CDR3. The chain links TRBV10-3 to TRBJ1-1; no reliable D call. CDR1 and CDR2 from the germline V gene are ENHRY and SYGVKD. The CDR3 extends over 13 amino acids. CDR3 in amino acids: CAISREVNTEAFF. CDR3 in DNA: TGTGCCATCAGCCGGGAAGTGAACACTGAAGCCTTCTTT.

This chain uses TRBV5-6 with TRBJ2-3; 8 positions agree with TRBD2. Germline assignment: CDR1 SGHDT and CDR2 YYEEEE. This CDR3 comprises 17 residues. Germline trimming cut 0 bases from V and 3 bases from J; bases unmatched to any gene: 9. The CDR3 DNA follows: TGTGCCAGCAGCTTGGCCCGCGGGGGGCTTGGGACAGATACGCAGTATTTT. It translates to CASSLARGGLGTDTQYF. The whole variable domain, filled in from reference TRBV5-6 and TRBJ2-3, reads DAGVTQSPTHLIKTRGQQVTLRCSPKSGHDTVSWYQQALGQGPQFIFQYYEEEERQRGNFPDRFSGHQFPNYSSELNVNALLLGDSALYLCASSLARGGLGTDTQYFGPGTRLTVL.

The chain joins TRBV6-5 to TRBJ2-2; D is perhaps TRBD2 (5 bases). This CDR3 has 14 residues. From germline, CDR1 is MNHEY and CDR2 SVGAGI. Trimming pared 2 bases from V and 3 bases from J, leaving 7 bases between. The CDR3 spells CASSYLRDTGELFF. Written as DNA, the CDR3 is TGTGCCAGCAGTTACCTGAGGGACACCGGGGAGCTGTTTTTT.

This clone came up a few times. The gene calls are TRBV27 and TRBJ1-6; weak D call: TRBD1 (6 bases). Germline CDR1 and CDR2: MNHEY and SMNVEV (reference sequence). Deletions cut 3 bases from V and 0 bases from J, with 15 bases between. The CDR3 extends over 18 amino acids. This chain's CDR3 is CASSLFVDSSSYNSPLHF. The DNA of the CDR3 is TGTGCCAGCAGTTTGTTTGTGGACAGTAGCTCCTATAATTCACCCCTCCACTTT.

The V call is TRBV6-5, the J call TRBJ2-1; TRBD2 agrees at 7 bases. CDR1 and CDR2 from the germline V gene are MNHEY and SVGAGI. Trimming removed 7 bases from V and 7 bases from J; junction bases left unmatched: 7. The CDR3 consists of 13 residues. Written as DNA, the CDR3 is TGTGCCAGCAACCCCAGGGAGGGGAATGAGCAGTTCTTC. Protein product: CASNPREGNEQFF.

The chain recombines TRBV9 with TRBJ2-1, with D possibly being TRBD2 (5 bases). The CDR3 is made up of 18 amino acids. Trimming pared 0 bases from V and 5 bases from J, leaving 21 bases between. CDR1 and CDR2 (germline): SGDLS, YYNGEE. The CDR3 protein is CASSVGVKGARPDNEQFF. The DNA of the CDR3 is TGTGCCAGCAGCGTAGGGGTCAAGGGAGCTAGGCCGGACAATGAGCAGTTCTTC.

V and J are TRBV7-3 and TRBJ2-3; the D gene is possibly TRBD2 (5 bases). From germline, CDR1 is SGHTA and CDR2 FQGTGA. The ends were cut back, 1 base at V and 2 bases at J, with 10 bases in the middle. The CDR3 loop spans 15 amino acids. CDR3 sequence: CASSLRGGLTDTQYF. CDR3 nucleotides: TGTGCCAGCAGCTTAAGAGGCGGACTCACAGATACGCAGTATTTT.

A few counts support this clone. The V and J genes are TRBV7-6 and TRBJ2-5; 9 bases fit TRBD2. J was trimmed by 5 bases and V by 2 bases; bases with no gene match: 0. The CDR3 runs to 13 residues. CDR1 is SGHVS, CDR2 FNYEAQ, per germline. The CDR3 DNA follows: TGTGCCAGCAGCTTAAGCGGGGGGGAGACCCAGTACTTC. Translation gives CASSLSGGETQYF.

This clone came up a few times. The CDR3 loop reads CASSLVATDVEAFF. The CDR3 DNA is TGCGCCAGCAGCTTGGTCGCGACAGATGTTGAAGCTTTCTTT. The rearrangement joins TRBV5-1 to TRBJ1-1; tentatively, D is TRBD1 (5 bases). The V gene's germline CDR1 is SGHRS and CDR2 YFSETQ. The CDR3 is 14 amino acids. The V end lost 0 bases, the J end lost 7 bases, and 13 bases lay between the germline ends.